The 22 T cell receptor beta chains presented below share a single source sample, sequenced in a study of T cell responses to AZD1222 COVID-19 vaccine. Assay used: immunoSEQ multiplex PCR; TCRdb lists only in-frame clones, some missing. Of 15,000 or so clones listed, about 87% are singletons. The sample consisted of peripheral blood, taken 28 days after the second AZD1222 dose. These receptors were collected from an adult who received the AZD1222 COVID-19 vaccine.

This chain connects TRBV6-5 to TRBJ1-6; 8 nucleotides align to TRBD1. CDR3 length equals 15 residues. Germline V gives CDR1 MNHEY, CDR2 SVGAGI. The V segment lost 5 bases and the J segment 10 bases; nucleotides outside the gene matches: 10. CDR3: CASSNDRGRRSPLHF. Here the CDR3 DNA reads TGTGCCAGCAGTAACGACAGGGGAAGAAGGTCACCCCTCCACTTT.

This clone has more than one count but fewer than ten. The V and J genes are TRBV28 and TRBJ1-2; D not resolved. The CDR3 is 13 residues long. V was trimmed by 5 bases and J by 2 bases, leaving 9 bases between them. In germline, CDR1 is MDHEN, CDR2 SYDVKM. CDR3 coding DNA: TGTGCCAGCAGTCGAACTTTAAACTATGGCTACACCTTC. Residues: CASSRTLNYGYTF.

The chain links TRBV7-2 to TRBJ2-3; TRBD1 agrees at 8 bases. The CDR3 consists of 16 residues. Germline-derived CDR1 and CDR2 are SGHTA and FQGNSA. J lost 2 bases, V lost 2 bases, and 6 bases had no gene match. This CDR3 reads CASSLRRTGSTDTQYF. CDR3 coding DNA: TGTGCCAGCAGCTTACGAAGGACAGGGTCCACAGATACGCAGTATTTT.

This rearrangement joins TRBV28 to TRBJ1-2; D possibly corresponds to TRBD1 (5 bases). This CDR3 comprises 12 residues. CDR1 and CDR2 from the germline V gene are MDHEN and SYDVKM. V was shortened by 6 bases and J by 5 bases, with 10 bases between the two germline ends. In nucleotides, the CDR3 is TGTGCCAGCAGCTACGACAGTTATGGCTACACCTTC. Translating it yields CASSYDSYGYTF.

The gene calls are TRBV5-6 and TRBJ2-7, with 9 positions matching TRBD2. With 4 bases clipped from V and 5 bases from J, the junction kept 13 bases outside the gene matches. CDR3 length: 16 residues. Germline V gene lookup returns CDR1 SGHDT and CDR2 YYEEEE. Here the CDR3 DNA reads TGTGCCAGCAGCATACCCCGGGGACTAGCCGTGGACGAGCAGTACTTC. Encoded protein: CASSIPRGLAVDEQYF.

The J gene is TRBJ2-7, the V gene TRBV10-3, with 13 bases identical to TRBD2. The J segment lost 3 bases and the V segment lost 0 bases, leaving 8 bases of the junction unmatched. Germline V gene sequence: CDR1 ENHRY, CDR2 SYGVKD. The CDR3 is made up of 18 amino acids. The CDR3 DNA sequence: TGTGCCATCAGTGAGTCTGGGACTAGCGGGGCTTTCAACTACGAGCAGTACTTC. This encodes CAISESGTSGAFNYEQYF.

The rearrangement links TRBV7-4 to TRBJ1-5, with TRBD1 as a possible D gene (5 bases). CDR1 and CDR2 from the germline V gene are SGHVT and SQSDAQ. The CDR3 sequence is 18 residues long. The V end lost 0 bases, the J end lost 4 bases, and 19 bases lay between the germline ends. CDR3 in DNA: TGTGCCAGCAGCTTAGCGCTCCGGGGACGGAGGGAAAATCAGCCCCAGCATTTT. Translation gives CASSLALRGRRENQPQHF.

The chain is built from TRBV6-1 and TRBJ1-1, with D uncertain. Trimming pared 0 bases from V and 3 bases from J, leaving 8 bases between. CDR3 length: 14 amino acids. From germline, CDR1 is MNHNS and CDR2 SASEGT. The CDR3 region has the DNA TGTGCCAGCAGTGAAGCTGGGCAGTACACTGAAGCTTTCTTT. As protein: CASSEAGQYTEAFF.

This chain's CDR3 is CASSIEGQGVYSGNTIYF. CDR3 coding DNA: TGTGCCAGCAGCATCGAAGGCCAGGGGGTCTACTCTGGAAACACCATATATTTT. The genes are TRBV21-1 and TRBJ1-3; whether TRBD1, the table's D call, matches the DNA was not checked. TRBV21-1 is reported as a pseudogene. The CDR3 totals 18 residues.

The rearrangement joins TRBV6-5 to TRBJ2-7; TRBD2 is a possible D gene (6 bases). From germline, CDR1 is MNHEY and CDR2 SVGAGI. The CDR3 is 13 amino acids. Trimming cost V 11 bases and J 0 bases, with 14 bases left between them. The CDR3 DNA reads as TGTGCCCTGGGAGCGGGCGACTCCTACGAGCAGTACTTC. Protein product: CALGAGDSYEQYF.

The chain couples TRBV6-6 to TRBJ1-3, with D possibly being TRBD1 (5 bases). The CDR3 spans 14 residues. Germline V gives CDR1 MNHNY, CDR2 SVGAGI (reference sequence). V was shortened by 10 bases and J by 4 bases, with 17 bases between the two germline ends. CDR3 sequence reads: CATCKTAEGNTIYF. The DNA of the CDR3 is TGTGCCACCTGCAAGACAGCCGAAGGAAACACCATATATTTT.

The genes are TRBV28 and TRBJ1-5; D is unresolved. The germline gives CDR1 MDHEN, CDR2 SYDVKM. CDR3 length equals 11 residues. The DNA of the CDR3 is TGTTCATCCTATAGCAATCAGCCCCAGCATTTT. It encodes CSSYSNQPQHF. Based on the CDR3 plus reference TRBV28 and TRBJ1-5, the full variable domain is DVKVTQSSRYLVKRTGEKVFLECVQDMDHENMFWYRQDPGLGLRLIYFSYDVKMKEKGDIPEGYSVSREKKERFSLILESASTNQTSMYLCSSYSNQPQHFGDGTRLSIL.

V gene TRBV5-1 combines with J gene TRBJ2-7; D tentatively reads TRBD1 or TRBD2 (5 bases each). CDR3 length equals 13 residues. The germline CDR1 and CDR2 sequences are SGHRS and YFSETQ. The V gene lost 4 bases and the J gene lost 4 bases, with 12 bases spanning the gap. In DNA, the CDR3 is TGCGCCAGCAGCCCCGGGACGGTATACGAGCAGTACTTC. Translating it yields CASSPGTVYEQYF.

The rearrangement links TRBV6-5 to TRBJ1-1; no reliable D call. Deletions cut 6 bases from V and 5 bases from J, with 13 bases between. The CDR3 sequence is 13 residues long. Germline-derived CDR1 and CDR2 are MNHEY and SVGAGI. CDR3 in amino acids: CASSPPQGTEAFF. DNA of the CDR3: TGTGCCAGCAGCCCCCCCCAAGGAACTGAAGCTTTCTTT.

This clone was recorded once. The chain recombines TRBV4-1 with TRBJ1-6; the D is unclear. The V end lost 0 bases, the J end lost 1 base, and 7 bases lay between the germline ends. This CDR3 is 16 amino acids long. The germline CDR1 and CDR2 sequences are MGHRA and YSYEKL. CDR3 sequence (DNA): TGCGCCAGCAGCCAAGATTGGGCTTCCTATAATTCACCCCTCCACTTT. This codes for CASSQDWASYNSPLHF.

In this sample, this clone turned up a few times. The chain joins TRBV3-1 (or the pseudogene TRBV3-2) to TRBJ1-1; perhaps TRBD1 as D (6 bases). The CDR3 contains 15 residues. Trimming cost V 0 bases and J 3 bases, with 11 bases left between them. Germline lookup yields CDR1 LGHDT and CDR2 YNNKEL (reference sequence). Written as DNA, the CDR3 is TGTGCCAGCAGCCAAGATTCGGCAGGGGACACTGAAGCTTTCTTT. Its protein is CASSQDSAGDTEAFF.

The rearrangement joins TRBV18 to TRBJ2-5, with D maybe TRBD1 (5 bases). Germline CDR1 reads KGHSH; CDR2 reads LQKENI. The V end was cut by 0 bases, the J end by 5 bases, with 10 bases between. The CDR3 runs to 14 residues. This chain's CDR3 is CASSPPENRETQYF. The CDR3 DNA reads as TGTGCCAGCTCACCACCTGAAAACAGGGAGACCCAGTACTTC.

CDR3 region: CASSLDGVEAFF. The CDR3 nucleotides read TGTGCCAGCAGCTTGGACGGAGTTGAAGCTTTCTTT. The chain links TRBV12-3 or TRBV12-4 to TRBJ1-1; D is unclear. This CDR3 has 12 amino acids. The V and J ends lost 6 bases and 7 bases respectively, with 12 bases between them.

The genes are TRBV7-8 and TRBJ2-7; 11 nucleotides agree with TRBD1. The CDR3 has 15 residues. The germline CDR1 and CDR2 sequences are SGHVS and FQNEAQ. V lost 5 bases to trimming and J lost 6 bases; unmatched junction nucleotides: 9. CDR3 sequence reads: CASSPRDRGLGEQYF. The CDR3 coding sequence is TGTGCCAGCAGCCCCCGGGACAGGGGGTTAGGCGAGCAGTACTTC.

The J gene is TRBJ1-6, the V gene TRBV7-9, with a tentative D call TRBD1 (5 bases). This CDR3 region has 15 residues. The germline V gene has CDR1 SEHNR and CDR2 FQNEAQ (reference sequence). V dropped 6 bases and J dropped 6 bases, with 15 bases sitting between them. CDR3 bases: TGTGCCAGCAGTGAAACGGGACGGAGTAATTCACCCCTCCACTTT. This gives the protein CASSETGRSNSPLHF.

This clone was counted a single time. V usage is TRBV28 and J usage is TRBJ2-2; 8 bases match TRBD2. The CDR3 is made up of 16 amino acids. CDR1 is MDHEN, CDR2 SYDVKM, per germline. Trimming removed 5 bases from V and 5 bases from J; junction bases left unmatched: 10. CDR3 DNA: TGTGCCAGCAGTCACAGTGTAGTAGCGGGAACCGGGGAGCTGTTTTTT. Translating it yields CASSHSVVAGTGELFF.

The chain links TRBV3-1 (or the pseudogene TRBV3-2) to TRBJ1-5; D gene uncertain. V was clipped by 1 base and J by 6 bases, with 13 bases between them. Germline CDR1 and CDR2: LGHDT and YNNKEL (reference sequence). The CDR3 loop spans 15 amino acids. In DNA, the CDR3 is TGTGCCAGCAGCCAAGGACTTAACCCCCCTCAGCCCCAGCATTTT. Translating gives CASSQGLNPPQPQHF.